This T cell receptor (beta chain) was obtained from a study of CD8 T cells in ankylosing spondylitis (TCRdb year 2017). Some background on the complete study: The study profiled T cell receptor beta repertoires in healthy donors and ankylosing spondylitis patients to find disease-linked TCR variants. The full study cohort was made up of 25 ankylosing spondylitis patients and more than 90 healthy donors. Peripheral blood was sampled, and synovial fluid was also collected from ankylosing spondylitis patients. General conclusions and limits of the study: A CD8+ phenotype was shown by the disease-linked clones, which were found at relatively low frequencies in peripheral blood. Some TCR beta motif variants had previously been reported in synovial fluid and blood of reactive arthritis patients, which suggested common disease-initiation mechanisms. According to the report, matched synovial fluid samples from ankylosing spondylitis patients were significantly enriched for the disease-linked clones. A TCR beta motif of several highly homologous amino acid variants appeared characteristic of blood from ankylosing spondylitis patients.

A word on this clonotype: What antigen it recognizes has not been identified. Per-base quality was not reported, and no clone a single base away is much larger than it.

Sequencing relied on an Illumina HiSeq 2500. Quantitative 5'-RACE with molecular barcodes was the method used to prepare the TCR beta libraries. The authors processed their data as follows. To identify disease-linked TCR variants, a new computational method was used, one built on a probabilistic model of VDJ rearrangement. Using fastp trimming at Q25 and MiXCR clonotype assembly, TCRdb reanalyzed the public sequencing data and kept in-frame beta chains. Merged by CDR3 protein, the rows form single entries marked with the most common genes and DNA. These V and J calls rely on TCRdb rather than the paper's analysis. This sample gives roughly 470,000 distinct CDR3 sequences in total; roughly a quarter of them show up just once. Jointly, the top ten make up roughly 1% of the sample. A distance of 13 bases separates the germline ends of V and J, which lose 7 bases and 4 bases respectively. According to the germline V gene, CDR1 reads MNHNS and CDR2 reads SASEGT. The CDR3 spans 14 residues, from the cysteine through the phenylalanine. Only CDR3 DNA is held: 42 bases, read in frame from base 1.

The chain joins TRBV6-1 to TRBJ1-4; possibly the D gene is TRBD1, per 6 matching bases. The receptor comes from a male donor with ankylosing spondylitis. The source material was blood, either unsorted or a sorted T cell fraction (not recorded which). The DNA sequence is given as TGTGCCAGCAATGAGGGGGGGATTAATGAAAAACTGTTTTTT. Its protein is CASNEGGINEKLFF.